The next 32 T cell receptor beta chains were all read from a single sample in a study of identical twins. TCRdb reanalysed the 5' RACE reads using MiXCR and keeps one entry per CDR3 protein. Of more than 400,000 distinct CDR3 sequences listed, about 15% are singletons. These data are also associated with another study on yellow fever vaccine responses in identical twins.

What was sequenced was CD4+ T cells sorted from blood. The receptor set was obtained from a woman aged 18-35 years in good health.

The chain has TRBV5-1 and TRBJ1-1; D remains ambiguous. This CDR3 has 15 amino acids. Germline V gene sequence: CDR1 SGHRS, CDR2 YFSETQ. V lost 0 bases, J lost 2 bases, and 11 bases lay in between. Here the CDR3 reads CASSLVQTSNTEAFF. The DNA of the CDR3 is TGCGCCAGCAGCTTGGTCCAAACATCTAACACTGAAGCTTTCTTT.

V is TRBV6-9 and J is TRBJ2-4, with TRBD1 identical over 9 bases. V shed 6 bases and J 5 bases; nucleotides not matched to a gene: 11. CDR3 length equals 16 residues. Looked up from germline, CDR1 is MNHGY and CDR2 is SVAAGI. In DNA, the CDR3 is TGTGCCAGCAGCCCGGGACAGGGCTTTAAACAAAACATTCAGTACTTC. Translating it yields CASSPGQGFKQNIQYF.

The J gene is TRBJ2-3, the V gene TRBV11-2; D is undetermined. V was trimmed by 2 bases and J by 0 bases, leaving 15 bases between them. CDR3 length: 17 amino acids. CDR1 and CDR2 from the germline V gene are SGHAT and FQNNGV. CDR3 in amino acids: CASSLISVAESTDTQYF. The CDR3 DNA reads as TGTGCCAGCAGCTTAATCAGCGTGGCGGAAAGCACAGATACGCAGTATTTT.

This clonotype showed up just a few times. This chain joins TRBV5-1 and TRBJ2-5; no clear D gene. CDR3 length: 14 residues. V was pared by 0 bases and J by 5 bases, with 11 bases between. Germline CDR1 is SGHRS and CDR2 is YFSETQ. CDR3 in DNA: TGCGCCAGCAGCTTGGCCACGACTGGTGAGACCCAGTACTTC. Its protein product is CASSLATTGETQYF.

There are a few counts of this clonotype. The CDR3 loop reads CASSSQYGGTQYF. The CDR3, as DNA: TGTGCCAGCAGCTCCCAGTACGGGGGGACCCAGTACTTC. The chain uses TRBV3-1 and TRBJ2-5; D possibly corresponds to TRBD2 (6 bases). Germline values: CDR1 LGHDT, CDR2 YNNKEL (reference sequence). This CDR3 contains 13 residues. V shed 5 bases and J shed 7 bases, with 14 bases lying between them.

There are many counts of this clonotype. V gene TRBV29-1 combines with J gene TRBJ2-4; D is perhaps TRBD1 (5 bases). The CDR3 extends over 14 amino acids. Germline V gene lookup returns CDR1 SQVTM and CDR2 ANQGSEA. With 0 bases removed from V and 7 bases from J, the gap between germline ends came to 13 bases. CDR3 sequence: CSVEDRALDNIQYF. Here the CDR3 DNA reads TGCAGCGTTGAAGACAGGGCCCTCGACAACATTCAGTACTTC.

The gene calls are TRBV6-5 and TRBJ1-1; the D gene is possibly TRBD1 (5 bases). Looked up from germline, CDR1 is MNHEY and CDR2 is SVGAGI. V lost 4 bases to trimming and J lost 5 bases, with 14 bases between them. The CDR3 totals 14 residues. The CDR3 sequence is CASSSAQGETEAFF. CDR3 DNA sequence: TGTGCCAGCAGTTCGGCGCAGGGTGAGACTGAAGCTTTCTTT.

The sample holds a few counts of this clonotype. The chain joins TRBV24-1 to TRBJ2-1, with D unresolved. Trimming removed 7 bases from V and 7 bases from J, with 7 bases in between. The CDR3 spans 11 residues. The germline V gene encodes CDR1 KGHDR and CDR2 SFDVKD. The CDR3 is CATSDGNEQFF. The CDR3 DNA sequence: TGTGCCACCAGCGACGGGAATGAGCAGTTCTTC.

A few counts support this clonotype. This sequence joins TRBV14 and TRBJ1-1, with TRBD1 matching over 8 bases. Germline CDR1 is SGHDN and CDR2 is FVKESK. The CDR3 is made up of 13 amino acids. The ends lost 3 bases at V and 11 bases at J; junction bases unmatched: 8. The CDR3: CASSQNAGGAAFF. Written as DNA, the CDR3 is TGTGCCAGCAGCCAGAACGCAGGGGGCGCGGCTTTCTTT.

There are a few counts of this clonotype. This chain connects TRBV4-1 to TRBJ2-7; 13 bases are shared with TRBD2. Germline CDR1 is MGHRA and CDR2 is YSYEKL. CDR3 size: 17 residues. The junction had 7 bases not matched to a gene; V was cut back by 2 bases and J by 3 bases. The CDR3 loop is CASSQKLAGGPIYEQYF. In DNA, the CDR3 is TGCGCCAGCAGCCAAAAACTAGCGGGAGGGCCAATCTACGAGCAGTACTTC.

The chain employs TRBV28 and TRBJ1-5; maybe TRBD1 (6 bases). Deletions cut 8 bases from V and 4 bases from J, with 21 bases between. The germline V gene encodes CDR1 MDHEN and CDR2 SYDVKM. The CDR3 sequence is 16 residues long. CDR3 region: CASGIHGQYTNQPQHF. Written as DNA, the CDR3 is TGTGCCAGCGGGATACACGGACAGTACACAAATCAGCCCCAGCATTTT.

Only a few counts were recorded for this clonotype. The V call is TRBV4-1, the J call TRBJ1-3; D gene ambiguous. Per germline, CDR1 MGHRA and CDR2 YSYEKL. V dropped 2 bases and J dropped 4 bases, with 9 bases sitting between them. The CDR3 is made up of 14 amino acids. The CDR3 protein is CASSQIARGNTIYF. CDR3 nucleotide sequence: TGCGCCAGCAGCCAAATAGCAAGAGGAAACACCATATATTTT.

The table lists this clonotype with a few counts. The CDR3 protein is CAISERASGSDNEQFF. The DNA for the CDR3 is TGTGCCATCAGTGAGAGAGCTAGCGGGAGTGACAATGAGCAGTTCTTC. The chain links TRBV10-3 to TRBJ2-1, with 10 nucleotides matching TRBD2. The CDR3 extends over 16 amino acids. The V segment lost 2 bases and the J segment 5 bases; nucleotides outside the gene matches: 6. The germline gives CDR1 ENHRY, CDR2 SYGVKD.

There are a few counts of this clonotype. The chain joins TRBV29-1 to TRBJ2-1; 7 bases align to TRBD1. Per germline, CDR1 SQVTM and CDR2 ANQGSEA. Trimming took 1 base from V and 7 from J; bases not matched to a gene: 7. The CDR3 is 14 amino acids. The CDR3 protein is CSVEGADRTNEQFF. The CDR3 DNA sequence: TGCAGCGTTGAAGGGGCGGACAGGACGAATGAGCAGTTCTTC.

The rearrangement uses TRBV4-1 and TRBJ2-3; TRBD2 matches 10 bases. The CDR3 totals 16 residues. Trimming removed 0 bases from V and 3 bases from J; junction bases left unmatched: 3. Germline V lookup: CDR1 MGHRA, CDR2 YSYEKL. CDR3 coding DNA: TGCGCCAGCAGCCAAGAGAAGGGACTAGCGACAGATACGCAGTATTTT. Translation gives CASSQEKGLATDTQYF.

This clonotype has just a few counts. The chain carries TRBV7-9 and TRBJ2-1; D may be TRBD2 (5 bases). Trimming cost V 5 bases and J 9 bases, with 20 bases left between them. Germline V gene sequence: CDR1 SEHNR, CDR2 FQNEAQ (reference sequence). This CDR3 has 15 amino acids. CDR3 loop: CASSPRALQSGEQFF. In nucleotides, the CDR3 is TGTGCCAGCAGCCCGCGGGCACTACAAAGTGGTGAGCAGTTCTTC.

In this sample, this clonotype turned up once. The rearrangement links TRBV9 to TRBJ2-5; 10 nucleotides agree with TRBD2. The CDR3 length is 15 residues. Germline loops: CDR1 SGDLS, CDR2 YYNGEE. V lost 6 bases to trimming and J lost 4 bases; unmatched junction nucleotides: 9. Here the CDR3 reads CASTRAAGGGETQYF. The CDR3 DNA sequence: TGTGCCAGCACCCGCGCAGCGGGAGGGGGAGAGACCCAGTACTTC. Full variable domain (rest looked up from reference TRBV9 and TRBJ2-5): DSGVTQTPKHLITATGQRVTLRCSPRSGDLSVYWYQQSLDQGLQFLIQYYNGEERAKGNILERFSAQQFPDLHSELNLSSLELGDSALYFCASTRAAGGGETQYFGPGTRLLVL.

This rearrangement joins TRBV6-1 to TRBJ1-5; 9 bases fit TRBD1. The germline V gene has CDR1 MNHNS and CDR2 SASEGT. The CDR3 spans 15 residues. V gave up 6 bases and J gave up 6 bases; unmatched junction bases: 9. CDR3 region: CASRPQGAVSQPQHF. The CDR3 DNA follows: TGTGCCAGCAGGCCACAGGGGGCGGTTAGTCAGCCCCAGCATTTT.

To note about this clonotype: A read error may produce the germline difference seen at one junction end. The chain has TRBV11-3 and TRBJ2-7; 14 bases match TRBD2. The CDR3 extends over 16 amino acids. Germline V lookup: CDR1 SGHNT, CDR2 YENEEA. The CDR3 DNA follows: TGTGCCAGCAGCATAGACGGGACTAGCGGGAGTAACGAGCAGTACTTC. It is translated as CASSIDGTSGSNEQYF.

The chain has TRBV3-1 and TRBJ1-4; 7 positions match TRBD1. CDR1 and CDR2 (germline): LGHDT, YNNKEL (reference sequence). Trimming cost V 2 bases and J 6 bases; bases outside gene matches: 3. The CDR3 consists of 14 residues. CDR3 sequence (DNA): TGTGCCAGCAGCCAAAGAAGGGGGCATGAAAAACTGTTTTTT. It codes for CASSQRRGHEKLFF.

The rearrangement uses TRBV9 and TRBJ2-7, with D unclear. CDR3 size: 14 residues. V lost 2 bases and J lost 6, with 15 bases in between. The germline CDR1 and CDR2 sequences are SGDLS and YYNGEE. CDR3 region: CASSVRWEGSEQYF. The CDR3 DNA reads TGTGCCAGCAGCGTTAGATGGGAAGGATCCGAGCAGTACTTC.

This clonotype came up a few times. The V and J genes are TRBV5-1 and TRBJ1-6, with 9 bases aligning to TRBD1. Germline CDR1 SGHRS, CDR2 YFSETQ. This CDR3 has 14 residues. V dropped 4 bases and J dropped 10; count of bases not matched to a gene: 6. CDR3 coding DNA: TGCGCCAGCAGCCCTACAGGGGGCGAATCACCCCTCCACTTT. The encoded protein is CASSPTGGESPLHF.

CDR3 in amino acids: CASSLARANTGELFF. CDR3 DNA: TGTGCCAGCAGCTTAGCGCGTGCGAACACCGGGGAGCTGTTTTTT. The chain is built from TRBV7-8 and TRBJ2-2, with no clear D. The CDR3 spans 15 residues. Trimming shortened V by 0 bases and J by 0 bases, and 5 bases separated the two germline ends. Germline CDR1 SGHVS, CDR2 FQNEAQ. The whole variable domain, filled in from reference TRBV7-8 and TRBJ2-2, reads GAGVSQSPRYKVAKRGQDVALRCDPISGHVSLFWYQQALGQGPEFLTYFQNEAQLDKSGLPSDRFFAERPEGSVSTLKIQRTQQEDSAVYLCASSLARANTGELFFGEGSRLTVL.

This clonotype was observed a few times. The chain combines TRBV20-1 with TRBJ2-1, with 8 bases lining up with TRBD2. This CDR3 spans 16 amino acids. J gave up 0 bases and V 4 bases, and 8 bases lay outside the gene matches. The germline gives CDR1 DFQATT, CDR2 SNEGSKA (reference sequence). The CDR3: CSAKKTSGSSYNEQFF. The CDR3 region has the DNA TGCAGTGCTAAAAAAACTAGCGGAAGCTCCTACAATGAGCAGTTCTTC.

The CDR3 nucleotides read TGCGCCAGCAGCACGACAGGGTCTCTCTATGGCTACACCTTC. Its protein is CASSTTGSLYGYTF. This chain uses TRBV5-1 with TRBJ1-2; 7 bases align to TRBD1. The trim removed 4 bases at V and 4 bases at J, leaving 7 bases unmatched. CDR3 length equals 14 residues. Germline V CDR1 and CDR2: SGHRS, YFSETQ.

This clonotype has only a few counts. The V call is TRBV25-1, the J call TRBJ2-5, with 10 bases matching TRBD2. Germline V gives CDR1 MGHDK, CDR2 SYGVNS. The CDR3 spans 16 residues. With V trimmed by 2 bases and J by 5 bases, 8 bases remained unmatched. The CDR3, as DNA: TGTGCCAGCAGTGAAGCGAGCGGGAGGGCCGAGGAGACCCAGTACTTC. Protein product: CASSEASGRAEETQYF.

The rearrangement uses TRBV20-1 and TRBJ2-1; a possible D gene is TRBD2 (10 bases). V lost 6 bases and J lost 8, with 32 bases in between. The CDR3 spans 18 residues. Germline V gene lookup returns CDR1 DFQATT and CDR2 SNEGSKA (reference sequence). The CDR3 sequence: CSALSTGGLLAGADEQFF. Here the CDR3 DNA reads TGCAGTGCCCTGTCGACAGGGGGTCTTCTAGCGGGAGCTGATGAGCAGTTCTTC.

J is TRBJ2-1 and V is TRBV24-1, with a tentative D call TRBD2 (5 bases). The germline V and J ends were trimmed by 4 bases and 4 bases, with 16 bases remaining between them. The CDR3 extends over 16 amino acids. Germline V gene lookup returns CDR1 KGHDR and CDR2 SFDVKD. The CDR3 DNA reads as TGTGCCACCAGTGAGGCCGGAACTTCGGGGTACAATGAGCAGTTCTTC. Translated: CATSEAGTSGYNEQFF.

The rearrangement joins TRBV9 to TRBJ2-1; TRBD1 is a possible D gene (6 bases). Germline CDR1 and CDR2: SGDLS and YYNGEE. This CDR3 is built from 14 residues. V gave up 4 bases and J gave up 6 bases, with 14 bases separating them. CDR3 sequence reads: CASSPPGRGNEQFF. For the CDR3, the DNA is TGTGCCAGCAGCCCCCCAGGCAGGGGCAATGAGCAGTTCTTC. The variable domain in full, with the rest retrieved from reference TRBV9 and TRBJ2-1, is DSGVTQTPKHLITATGQRVTLRCSPRSGDLSVYWYQQSLDQGLQFLIQYYNGEERAKGNILERFSAQQFPDLHSELNLSSLELGDSALYFCASSPPGRGNEQFFGPGTRLTVL.

The table lists this clonotype with a few counts. This chain connects TRBV4-2 to TRBJ2-2; 11 bases are a match to TRBD2. The CDR3 has 16 residues. Germline lookup yields CDR1 LGHNA and CDR2 YNFKEQ. V shed 4 bases and J 10 bases; nucleotides not matched to a gene: 11. CDR3 in amino acids: CASSPHSGGAGVELFF. CDR3 coding DNA: TGTGCCAGCAGCCCTCATAGCGGGGGGGCTGGAGTGGAGCTGTTTTTT.

The J gene is TRBJ2-7, the V gene TRBV5-1, with 11 bases lining up with TRBD2. There are 15 residues in the CDR3. Germline V CDR1 and CDR2: SGHRS, YFSETQ. Trimming took 0 bases from V and 9 from J; bases not matched to a gene: 8. The CDR3 spells CASSLGGTSGNLQYF. For the CDR3, the DNA is TGCGCCAGCAGCTTGGGAGGGACTAGCGGTAATTTGCAGTACTTC.

This clonotype was counted a few times. This sequence joins TRBV27 and TRBJ2-6; 11 bases fit TRBD1. Trimming removed 6 bases from V and 0 bases from J; junction bases left unmatched: 7. Germline CDR1 and CDR2: MNHEY and SMNVEV (reference sequence). This CDR3 comprises 18 residues. The CDR3 loop reads CASRRTGGPVSGANVLTF. The CDR3 DNA reads as TGTGCCAGCAGAAGGACAGGGGGCCCGGTCTCTGGGGCCAACGTCCTGACTTTC.